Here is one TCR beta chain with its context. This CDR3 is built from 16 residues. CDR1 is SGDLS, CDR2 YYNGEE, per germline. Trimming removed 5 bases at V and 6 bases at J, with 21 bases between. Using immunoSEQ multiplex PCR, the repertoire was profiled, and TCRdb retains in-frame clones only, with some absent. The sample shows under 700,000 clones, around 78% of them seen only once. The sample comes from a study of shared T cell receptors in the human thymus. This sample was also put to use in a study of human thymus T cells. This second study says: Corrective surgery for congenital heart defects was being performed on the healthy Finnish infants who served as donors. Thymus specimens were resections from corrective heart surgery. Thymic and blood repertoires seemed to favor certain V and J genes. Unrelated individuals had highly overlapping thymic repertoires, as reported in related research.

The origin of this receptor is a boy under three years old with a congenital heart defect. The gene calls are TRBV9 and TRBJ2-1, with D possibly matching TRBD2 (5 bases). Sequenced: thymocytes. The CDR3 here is CASRGSDRVRSNEQFF. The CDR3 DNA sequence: TGTGCCAGCAGGGGGAGCGATCGCGTCCGATCCAATGAGCAGTTCTTC.